Each of the 11 T cell receptor beta chains below was sequenced from the same sample in a study of T cell clonotyping in hematopoietic cell transplantation. Libraries were prepared by immunoSEQ multiplex PCR; TCRdb keeps only in-frame clonotypes and omits some of them. The sample includes 6,500 to 7,000 clones, 95% to 99% of them seen just once. The specimen comprised PBMCs, sampled 30 days after allogeneic stem cell transplant. These receptors were taken from a male patient in his sixties who had an allogeneic stem cell transplant from a related donor, so the T cells may come from the graft donor. Some clones in this sample may be carry-over from other donors' samples.

This clone was counted a single time. V is TRBV7-2 and J is TRBJ2-1; D is unclear. V was clipped by 5 bases and J by 4 bases, with 3 bases between them. The CDR3 length is 11 residues. CDR1 and CDR2 (germline): SGHTA, FQGNSA. Here the CDR3 reads CASSPYNEQFF. CDR3 sequence (DNA): TGTGCCAGCAGCCCGTACAATGAGCAGTTCTTC.

The gene calls are TRBV10-3 and TRBJ1-6; no firm D call. Trimming shortened V by 0 bases and J by 10 bases, and 10 bases separated the two germline ends. Germline assignment: CDR1 ENHRY and CDR2 SYGVKD. The CDR3 runs 14 residues. The CDR3 protein is CAISESGKGSPLHF. The DNA for the CDR3 is TGTGCCATCAGTGAGTCAGGAAAAGGCTCACCCCTCCACTTT.

The V and J genes are TRBV7-6 and TRBJ2-7; 7 positions agree with TRBD2. The CDR3 spans 16 residues. The junction had 11 bases not matched to a gene; V was cut back by 5 bases and J by 1 base. Germline CDR1 and CDR2: SGHVS and FNYEAQ. CDR3: CASSAQRASGSYEQYF. CDR3 bases: TGTGCCAGCAGCGCCCAGCGGGCTAGCGGATCCTACGAGCAGTACTTC.

This clone was recorded only once. The V gene is TRBV5-6, the J gene TRBJ2-7, with D tentatively TRBD1 (7 bases). The CDR3 runs 15 residues. Germline-derived CDR1 and CDR2 are SGHDT and YYEEEE. The V end was cut by 2 bases, the J end by 0 bases, with 12 bases between. CDR3 amino acids: CASSLQGTVSYEQYF. In DNA form, the CDR3 reads TGTGCCAGCAGCTTACAGGGGACTGTCTCCTACGAGCAGTACTTC.

The chain is built from TRBV18 and TRBJ2-5; D perhaps matches TRBD2 (6 bases). CDR1 KGHSH and CDR2 LQKENI come from the germline V gene. Trimming pared 2 bases from V and 4 bases from J, leaving 17 bases between. This CDR3 has 16 amino acids. CDR3 DNA sequence: TGTGCCAGCTCACCATACGGGTTCCGGGGAGGAGAGACCCAGTACTTC. Translating gives CASSPYGFRGGETQYF.

This chain connects TRBV18 to TRBJ1-6; no clear D. The CDR3 loop spans 13 amino acids. V was clipped by 3 bases and J by 9 bases, with 9 bases between them. The V gene's germline CDR1 is KGHSH and CDR2 LQKENI. DNA of the CDR3: TGTGCCAGCTCACCGCAGCCTGCTTCACCCCTCCACTTT. It translates to CASSPQPASPLHF.

The chain has TRBV9 and TRBJ2-7; D is uncertain. Germline V gene data show CDR1 as SGDLS and CDR2 as YYNGEE. The CDR3 covers 14 residues. The V and J ends lost 0 bases and 3 bases respectively, with 10 bases between them. CDR3 protein: CASSVGEGYYEQYF. DNA of the CDR3: TGTGCCAGCAGCGTAGGGGAAGGGTACTACGAGCAGTACTTC.

This clone appeared once. The rearrangement joins TRBV11-3 to TRBJ1-1, with unresolved D. Trimming removed 1 base from V and 4 bases from J, with 13 bases in between. Germline values: CDR1 SGHNT, CDR2 YENEEA. The CDR3 runs to 15 residues. CDR3 bases: TGTGCCAGCAGCTTAGCAGCAGGTAGACGCACTGAAGCTTTCTTT. Its translation is CASSLAAGRRTEAFF.

The chain couples TRBV11-2 to TRBJ2-6, with 8 bases matching TRBD1. The J segment lost 4 bases and the V segment lost 4 bases, leaving 9 bases of the junction unmatched. CDR1 is SGHAT, CDR2 FQNNGV, per germline. The CDR3 has 17 residues. For the CDR3, the DNA is TGTGCCAGCAGCTCCCCGGACAGGGTTCGAGGGGCCAACGTCCTGACTTTC. Translated, it gives CASSSPDRVRGANVLTF.

J is TRBJ1-1 and V is TRBV6-5, with TRBD1 identical over 7 bases. Germline V CDR1 and CDR2: MNHEY, SVGAGI. J gave up 2 bases and V 7 bases, and 7 bases lay outside the gene matches. The CDR3 consists of 14 residues. The CDR3 region is CASKTGDLNTEAFF. As DNA, the CDR3 is TGTGCCAGCAAAACAGGGGACCTTAACACTGAAGCTTTCTTT.

The gene calls are TRBV4-1 and TRBJ2-2, with a tentative D call TRBD2 (7 bases). Deletions cut 4 bases from V and 0 bases from J, with 15 bases between. Germline V gene sequence: CDR1 MGHRA, CDR2 YSYEKL. The CDR3 runs to 17 residues. The CDR3 DNA reads TGCGCCAGCAGCCTAGGGGGGGCCCCCGCGAACACCGGGGAGCTGTTTTTT. It yields the protein CASSLGGAPANTGELFF.